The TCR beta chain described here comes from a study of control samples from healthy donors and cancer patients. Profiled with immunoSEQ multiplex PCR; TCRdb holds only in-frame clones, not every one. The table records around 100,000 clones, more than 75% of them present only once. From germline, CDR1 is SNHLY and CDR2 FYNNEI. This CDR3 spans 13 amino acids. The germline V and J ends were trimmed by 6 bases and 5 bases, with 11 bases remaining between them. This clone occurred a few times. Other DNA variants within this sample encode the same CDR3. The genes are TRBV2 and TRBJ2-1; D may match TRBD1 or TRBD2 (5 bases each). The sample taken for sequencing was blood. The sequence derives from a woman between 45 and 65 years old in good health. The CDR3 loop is CASSPGTDNEQFF. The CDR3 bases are TGTGCCAGCAGCCCAGGGACCGACAATGAGCAGTTCTTC.